These T cell receptor beta chains were read from a single sample in a study of T-cell reconstitution after alpha-beta-depleted transplantation in children. TCRdb re-called the PCR reads with MiXCR, one entry per CDR3 protein. Of about 1,000,000 distinct CDR3 sequences in the sample, 25% to 35% are singletons; the top ten hold roughly 31%. The specimen comprised PBMCs, mostly from graft donor cells, sampled 360 days after TCRalphabeta/CD19-depleted stem cell transplant. The receptors stem from a boy younger than two who had a stem cell transplant for SCID, so the T cells may come from the graft donor. The CDR3 runs from the conserved cysteine through the conserved F or W.

>TRBV7-2|TRBJ2-3
CASSFVRLAGGEAQYF
>TRBV5-1|TRBJ2-7
CASSPFSDREAYF
>TRBV11-2|TRBJ2-5
CASSAGTGGLETQYF
>TRBV6-1|TRBJ1-4
CASSDRGLTNEKLFF
>TRBV9|TRBJ2-6
CASSARGSGANVLTF
>TRBV28|TRBJ2-3
CASSNPGTDTQYF
>TRBV5-6|TRBJ1-1
CASSYGDGMNTEAFF
>TRBV19|TRBJ2-1
CASLGQGPNEQFF
>TRBV12-3/TRBV12-4|TRBJ2-5
CASSFTVLRVQGALVGTQYF
>TRBV20-1|TRBJ2-2
CSATGLGTNTGELFF
>TRBV7-9|TRBJ2-1
CASSLRDSKFF
>TRBV27|TRBJ1-2
CASSFRPEGAQDGYTF
>TRBV27|TRBJ2-1
CASSSSGTGGNEQFF
>TRBV5-1|TRBJ2-7
CASRRTDAYEQYF
>TRBV12-3/TRBV12-4|TRBJ2-3
CASSLQASRGDTQYF
>TRBV5-1|TRBJ2-3
CASRTSGGTDTQYF
>TRBV5-5|TRBJ2-3
CASSPGLGQGDTQYF
>TRBV29-1|TRBJ2-7
CSVAPGTTPREQYF
>TRBV20-1|TRBJ1-5
CSARATGVGNQPQHF
>TRBV7-2|TRBJ2-3
CASSFSVRTDTQYF
>TRBV12-3/TRBV12-4|TRBJ2-2
CASIGGIGTGELFF
>TRBV20-1|TRBJ1-5
CSAIRDRGNQPQHF
>TRBV27|TRBJ1-5
CASSLSGWEPQHF
>TRBV20-1|TRBJ2-2
CSAGPRLNTGELFF
>TRBV15|TRBJ1-1
CATSRDPTTEAFF
>TRBV12-3/TRBV12-4|TRBJ2-2
CASREEGSTGELFF
>TRBV4-3|TRBJ2-3
CASSHGSTDTQYF
>TRBV9|TRBJ2-1
CASSPPTRGEQFF
>TRBV29-1|TRBJ2-4
CSLQIGNIQYF
>TRBV4-1|TRBJ1-1
CASSQDTGRPDTAFF
>TRBV10-3|TRBJ1-1
CAISESRRGYGEAFF
>TRBV6-5|TRBJ2-1
CASSCSLDYYNEQFF
>TRBV7-9|TRBJ2-7
CASSLGPSSKFGYF
>TRBV27|TRBJ2-1
CASMTIAGGGRNEQFF
>TRBV9|TRBJ2-1
CASSVSGDTNEQFF
>TRBV5-5|TRBJ2-3
CASSLPGLSTDTQYF
>TRBV6-1|TRBJ2-5
CASSEGQPQETQYF
>TRBV12-3/TRBV12-4|TRBJ1-5
CASTLGAGGNQPQHF
>TRBV20-1|TRBJ1-1
CSASGIYTEAFF
>TRBV12-3/TRBV12-4|TRBJ2-1
CASTIRGTSYNEQFF
>TRBV3-1|TRBJ1-1
CASSPEGPGQSEAFF
>TRBV20-1|TRBJ2-3
CSAGAFSTDTQYF
>TRBV25-1|TRBJ2-1
CASGASGSSYNEQFF
>TRBV7-9|TRBJ2-1
CASSGINEQFF
>TRBV12-3/TRBV12-4|TRBJ2-1
CASSLAVSGGLREQFF
>TRBV25-1|TRBJ2-2
CASSGPGKNTGELFF
>TRBV29-1|TRBJ2-3
CSVLLAGVEDTQYF